Detailed here is one TCR beta chain. It has no known antigen specificity. No per-base quality is available; no much larger clone lies one base away. This specimen comes from a study of cytomegalovirus exposure and HLA in healthy donors (dated by TCRdb to 2016 to 2017). Some background on the complete study: An earlier analysis of 587 of the donors reported roughly 300 Gb of sequence data and more than 90 million unique TCR beta sequences from about 179 million T cells. An early release covering about 600 HLA-typed donors comprised 250 to 350 gigabases of sequencing data and tens of millions of unique TCR sequences. Of the roughly 400 genotyped donors, roughly 80% were placed in the genetic ancestry cluster associated with self-reported Caucasian donors. The study aimed to test whether cataloging public T cell receptors could reveal signatures of past pathogen exposure. Using immunosequencing, the study profiled T cell repertoires from fewer than 700 subjects and related those repertoires to cytomegalovirus serostatus. Besides the first cohort of about 730 subjects, a separate validation cohort made up of 120 or so different subjects was used. High-throughput TCR immunosequencing, statistical association of individual TCRs with disease status, and machine learning were combined to predict cytomegalovirus infection status. To study patterns of TCR occurrence, a later analysis re-analyzed previously published TCR beta repertoires from 650 to 750 donors and added high-resolution HLA genotyping. Rather than drawing on any new phenotypic data, the later analysis identified candidate immune exposures from TCR beta sequences and the way those sequences occurred across donors. In an earlier analysis of more than 550 of the donors, high-throughput TCR beta sequencing was used to judge whether each TCR beta V gene segment behaved as functional or pseudogenic. Donor age, sex, ethnicity and CMV serostatus were collected together with the repertoire data. A later genetic analysis used genome-wide SNP genotypes for about 60% of the 666 donors, treating that subset as a discovery cohort. All discovery cohort repertoires had been generated on a single sequencing platform. Both class I and class II loci were covered by HLA typing, at four-digit resolution. Typing coverage varied by locus: about 620-630 donors for A, B, C, DRB1 and DQB1; more than 500 for DQA1; 600 to 610 for DPA1; approximately 490 for DPB1. Because of strong linkage in the cohort, roughly five DR-DQ haplotypes were treated as single units for association and clustering. On average, roughly 240,000 unique TCR beta nucleotide sequences were sequenced per donor among about 400 genotyped donors of the cohort, with approximately 18% of those sequences being non-productive.

The cohort was made up of roughly 670 healthy bone marrow donors. Cohort members were all nominally healthy when sampled, although unrecorded immune exposures were likely present. The donor tested CMV seronegative and was one of the 352 seronegative cohort members. Every donor gave a peripheral blood sample, and the peripheral blood mononuclear cells from that sample were used for TCR beta sequencing. Genomic DNA extraction from the blood cell samples was performed with the Qiagen DNeasy Blood Extraction Kit. According to the germline V gene, CDR1 reads KGHSH and CDR2 reads LQKENI. The CDR3 holds 15 amino acids from the cysteine to the phenylalanine. CDR3 DNA is the only sequence kept; it has 45 bases, read in frame from the first base. At the junction V is shortened by 5 bases and J by 6 bases; bases outside the gene matches: 6. Broader findings and caveats from the paper: Linkage disequilibrium might explain the correlated functional status among segregating V segments, but an unknown experimental factor could not be excluded. It was suggested by the authors that the approach could potentially be generalized to other disease states and immunological phenotypes. Assigning TCR associations to individual alleles was difficult when HLA alleles, especially DR and DQ, strongly co-occurred. Because counts were too low, 15 to 20 rarely observed V segments, including chromosome 9 orphons, were excluded from the earlier analysis of 500 to 700 of the donors. For the cohort, immune exposure information was limited to CMV serostatus. HLA typing was unavailable for some donors at each locus, so association tests used only the typed subset. A later genetic analysis reported fewer N-insertions in productive TCRs among donors in an Asian-associated ancestry cluster than the approximately 670-donor mean. A further reported finding was that TCR beta sequences accurately predicted the HLA-A and HLA-B alleles for most subjects in the first cohort. Because the 87-base-pair reads could not distinguish some IMGT-functional V segments, including TRBV6-2 and TRBV6-3, those segments were excluded. Compared with equally common non-associated chains, HLA-associated TCR beta chains in a later analysis were more clonally expanded and had lower generation probabilities. In a later analysis, the rate of TCR association differed among HLA loci, with DRB1 alleles having the most associated TCRs and HLA-C alleles having the fewest. In an earlier analysis of under 600 of the donors, most TCR beta V segments were observed in productive rearrangements about 87% or about 30% of the time, broadly matching IMGT annotations. Specific HLA alleles were associated with roughly 16,000 TCR beta sequences at a false discovery rate of 0.05 in a later analysis. Most TCR sequences were observed very rarely across donors, whereas some public TCRs were present in many individuals. The cohort was sequenced for TCR beta chains only, and without alpha or paired-chain data the features that could be detected were limited. In a later analysis, most CMV-associated TCR beta chains were found to appear HLA-restricted, with HLA associations seemingly driven largely by CMV exposure. In vitro tests confirmed that three of the cytomegalovirus-associated TCR beta chains recognize cytomegalovirus antigens. Several of the top co-occurrence clusters appeared to be linked to parvovirus B19, influenza, CMV and Epstein-Barr virus, according to a later analysis. Presence/absence analyses assumed roughly uniform sequencing depth across donors, an assumption that may not hold. V-gene and J-gene trimming of TCR beta chains was associated with a missense DCLRE1C variant in a later genetic analysis, and the association was replicated in an independent cohort. The classifier was reported to diagnose cytomegalovirus status with high specificity and sensitivity in both the original cohort and the validation cohort. A cluster of highly shared sequence variants was judged likely to be a technical artifact of the sequencing pipeline. A total of fewer than 200 TCR beta chains were listed by the study as associated with cytomegalovirus.

The receptor library was made with the immunoSEQ multiplex PCR assay. The multiplex PCR relied on a mix of 60 forward primers for TCR Vbeta segments and 13 reverse primers for TCR Jbeta segments. The CDR3 region of rearranged TCR beta genes was amplified from genomic DNA by a multiplex PCR assay. The Illumina HiSeq System was used to sequence the amplified TCR beta libraries as 87-base-pair reads. From the authors' description of their analysis: A later analysis counted some 74 million unique TCR beta chains across the roughly 700 repertoires, and some 11 million of these chains were shared by at least two donors. Raw reads were error-corrected and collapsed into unique sequences with a nearest-neighbor algorithm that merged closely related sequences to remove PCR and sequencing errors. To assign V, D and J gene segments, CDR3 sequences were aligned to IMGT reference sequences. For a sequence to be retained, at least a six-nucleotide match to both a V gene segment and a J gene segment was required. A rearrangement was called productive if the CDR3 had no stop codons and remained in frame with V and J, and every other rearrangement was called non-productive. CDR3 was defined by IMGT convention, running from the second conserved V-encoded cysteine to the conserved J-encoded phenylalanine. The earlier analysis of some 580 of the donors excluded any sequence lacking an unambiguous match to a single V gene segment. In an earlier analysis of several hundred of the donors, V segments were called functional above 56.7% productive rearrangements and were called segregating when the between-donor standard deviation exceeded 5%. To diagnose cytomegalovirus status from the catalog of TCR beta chain sequences, a statistical classification framework was built. A later analysis assigned V and J genes by comparing TCR nucleotide sequences with IMGT/GENE-DB human TR gene sequences. Using the TCRdist pipeline, a later analysis assigned CDR3 sequences along with most-parsimonious VDJ recombination scenarios. In a later analysis, each TCR beta chain was defined by its CDR3 amino acid sequence together with its V-gene family, and reads without a unique V-gene family were excluded. To address suspected cross-contamination and a sequencing artifact, a later analysis removed 450 to 700 highly shared, low-generation-probability nucleotide sequences. For each public chain, a later analysis derived a clonal expansion index from normalized ranks of inferred template counts within each repertoire. In a later analysis, generation probabilities were computed using a VDJ recombination model fitted to out-of-frame rearrangements, and the results were checked against IGoR. In a later analysis, TCR-TCR, TCR-HLA and TCR-CMV co-occurrence was scored with hypergeometric tests, and a repertoire-size bias correction was applied to TCR pairs. To estimate false discovery rates, a later analysis permuted the HLA or CMV assignments 20 times. In a later analysis, co-occurring TCRs were grouped with DBSCAN, and TCRdist sequence similarity was added when clustering was performed within HLA-allele-positive subsets. Repertoires with fewer than 30,000 or more than 120,000 public chains were left out of co-occurrence clustering, as were about five repertoires with anomalous nucleotide sharing. Not all clones reach the TCRdb copy of this immuneACCESS table, which keeps in-frame sequences only. Checked studies attribute under half of the gap to unresolved V genes and leave the rest unexplained. V, J and clone size are those of that table, while D and trimming were read from the DNA. The table for this sample lists about 200,000 clones; 82% of them were counted only once. Around 0.1% of the sample comes from the top ten.

The sample taken for sequencing was PBMCs. The sequence was collected from a boy aged 2 to 10 in good health and CMV-seronegative. Recombination linked TRBV18 to TRBJ1-5, and TRBD1 matches 11 of the central bases. At the DNA level, the sequence is TGTGCCAGCTCAGACGATGGGACAGGGGGTCAGCCCCAGCATTTT. The resulting protein is CASSDDGTGGQPQHF.